The rows below give T cell receptor beta chains drawn from one sample of a study of human T cells and chemical hapten exposure. One entry per CDR3 protein results from TCRdb running MiXCR on the RACE reads. Altogether approximately 100,000 distinct CDR3 sequences are present, around 10% being singletons, with the ten largest covering around 3.6%. The specimen comprised whole blood, sampled in connection with sensitization to the hapten diphenylcyclopropenone (DPC). These receptors were taken from a woman aged 40 to 49 with alopecia areata. Some clones in this sample may be carry-over from other donors' samples. Each CDR3 is given without its conserved first and last residue. Fields, in order: V gene, D gene, J gene, clone size, CDR3 protein. D genes are given only for firm matches. Some rows have no size entry. The others give once, few or many, or a class for an expanded clone.

V gene: TRBV27; D gene: TRBD1; J gene: TRBJ1-3; clone size: -; CDR3 protein: ASWGQGGNTIY
V gene: TRBV4-3; D gene: -; J gene: TRBJ2-7; clone size: many; CDR3 protein: ASSQDKGPYEQY
V gene: TRBV28; D gene: -; J gene: TRBJ2-5; clone size: -; CDR3 protein: ASSPVVGGGLRGETQY
V gene: TRBV28; D gene: TRBD1; J gene: TRBJ1-2; clone size: many; CDR3 protein: ASSLIGGYGYGYT
V gene: TRBV5-4; D gene: -; J gene: TRBJ1-2; clone size: -; CDR3 protein: ASSLGPIVKSYGYT
V gene: TRBV7-2; D gene: -; J gene: TRBJ1-3; clone size: many; CDR3 protein: ASSYQGTAGNTIY
V gene: TRBV7-2; D gene: TRBD1; J gene: TRBJ2-7; clone size: -; CDR3 protein: ASSERTGEYEQY
V gene: TRBV20-1; D gene: TRBD2; J gene: TRBJ2-7; clone size: many; CDR3 protein: SAGAGVSYEQY
V gene: TRBV24-1; D gene: -; J gene: TRBJ2-3; clone size: many; CDR3 protein: ATSEGPTDTQY
V gene: TRBV3-1; D gene: -; J gene: TRBJ1-6; clone size: -; CDR3 protein: ASSLGELVLSPLH